Each of the 12 T cell receptor beta chains below was sequenced from the same sample in a study of regulatory dendritic cells for organ transplantation. The method was immunoSEQ multiplex PCR; TCRdb's version includes in-frame clones alone and lacks a portion of them. The repertoire includes about 29,000 clones, nearly 80% of them detected once, and about 2.4% sits in the top ten. Sequenced input: memory CD4+ T cells from blood. The subset is: CD45RO+ memory T cells. These receptors were taken from a human donor in good health.

V and J are TRBV7-2 and TRBJ2-3, with 7 bases identical to TRBD2. The CDR3 loop spans 14 amino acids. V was clipped by 4 bases and J by 2 bases; unmatched bases: 3. CDR1 and CDR2 from the germline V gene are SGHTA and FQGNSA. The CDR3 region is CASSYRDYTDTQYF. As DNA, the CDR3 is TGTGCCAGCAGCTACCGGGACTACACAGATACGCAGTATTTT.

This clone came up a few times. J is TRBJ2-6 and V is TRBV2, with TRBD2 identical over 7 bases. CDR3 size: 20 residues. Unmatched junction bases numbered 11, after V lost 0 bases and J lost 0 bases. CDR1 and CDR2 from the germline V gene are SNHLY and FYNNEI. CDR3 sequence reads: CASSEARASSGRSGANVLTF. CDR3 coding DNA: TGTGCCAGCAGTGAAGCGAGGGCGTCTAGCGGCCGCTCTGGGGCCAACGTCCTGACTTTC.

The CDR3 region has the DNA TGTGCCAGCAGCTCTAGCGGGACGTACAATGAGCAGTTCTTC. It specifies CASSSSGTYNEQFF. The chain links TRBV5-4 to TRBJ2-1, with 9 bases fitting TRBD2. Germline V gives CDR1 SGHNT, CDR2 YYREEE (reference sequence). V was clipped by 3 bases and J by 4 bases; unmatched bases: 2. The CDR3 has 14 amino acids.

The chain recombines TRBV30 with TRBJ2-7, with unresolved D. The ends were cut back, 2 bases at V and 3 bases at J, with 8 bases in the middle. Germline V CDR1 and CDR2: GTSNPN, SVGIG (reference sequence). There are 12 residues in the CDR3. CDR3 coding DNA: TGTGCCTGGAGTAGAGAAGGCTACGAGCAGTACTTC. Translating it yields CAWSREGYEQYF.

The genes are TRBV13 and TRBJ2-6; D is uncertain. Trimming took 3 bases from V and 1 from J, leaving 4 bases between them. The germline V gene has CDR1 PRHDT and CDR2 FYEKMQ (reference sequence). This CDR3 region has 14 residues. The CDR3 nucleotides are TGTGCCAGCAGCTTCTGGTCTGGGGCCAACGTCCTGACTTTC. The encoded protein is CASSFWSGANVLTF.

The CDR3 DNA reads as TGCGCCAGCAGTCGGTTTGGCTACGAGCAGTACTTC. Encoded protein: CASSRFGYEQYF. V usage is TRBV5-1 and J usage is TRBJ2-7; D remains unclear. Germline lookup yields CDR1 SGHRS and CDR2 YFSETQ. Between the trimmed V and J ends, which lost 5 bases and 3 bases, there was a span of 9 bases. The CDR3 covers 12 residues.

The chain couples TRBV19 to TRBJ1-1, with D possibly being TRBD1 (5 bases). CDR1 is LNHDA, CDR2 SQIVND, per germline (reference sequence). The CDR3 sequence is 14 residues long. Trimming removed 1 base at V and 5 bases at J, with 11 bases between. CDR3 region: CASSIGGGRTEAFF. Written as DNA, the CDR3 is TGTGCCAGTAGTATAGGGGGGGGGAGGACTGAAGCTTTCTTT. The full variable domain, completed using reference TRBV19 and TRBJ1-1, is DGGITQSPKYLFRKEGQNVTLSCEQNLNHDAMYWYRQDPGQGLRLIYYSQIVNDFQKGDIAEGYSVSREKKESFPLTVTSAQKNPTAFYLCASSIGGGRTEAFFGQGTRLTVV.

V gene TRBV6-6 combines with J gene TRBJ2-2; D possibly corresponds to TRBD1 (7 bases). Germline V gives CDR1 MNHNY, CDR2 SVGAGI (reference sequence). Trimming stripped 8 bases from V and 5 bases from J, with 21 bases between. The CDR3 is 16 residues long. The CDR3 region has the DNA TGTGCCAGCCATTCGCCGGCAGGGGGGATAACCGGGGAGCTGTTTTTT. Protein sequence: CASHSPAGGITGELFF.

This rearrangement joins TRBV21-1 to TRBJ2-5; TRBD2 is taken as the D call from the table, unchecked against the DNA. TRBV21-1 is a pseudogene locus. The CDR3 consists of 14 residues. DNA for the CDR3: TGTGCCAGCAGCCCTATAGCGGGAGGGGAGACCCAGTACTTC. Amino acid sequence: CASSPIAGGETQYF.

The rearrangement links TRBV7-3 to TRBJ2-1, with D perhaps TRBD1 or TRBD2 (6 bases each). This CDR3 region has 19 residues. The germline CDR1 and CDR2 sequences are SGHTA and FQGTGA. V lost 1 base and J lost 0, with 19 bases in between. The CDR3 DNA follows: TGTGCCAGCAGCTTAATGGGGGGAGGAGGGACAAGCTCCTACAATGAGCAGTTCTTC. Protein: CASSLMGGGGTSSYNEQFF.

V gene TRBV6-1 combines with J gene TRBJ2-4; the D is unclear. Germline assignment: CDR1 MNHNS and CDR2 SASEGT. V lost 1 base and J lost 0, with 7 bases in between. The CDR3 contains 15 residues. Here the CDR3 reads CASSEDLEAKNIQYF. The CDR3 DNA reads TGTGCCAGCAGTGAAGACCTGGAAGCCAAAAACATTCAGTACTTC.

The sample holds a few counts of this clone. The genes are TRBV9 and TRBJ1-4; D is undetermined. CDR1 is SGDLS, CDR2 YYNGEE, per germline. The length of the CDR3 is 14 residues. V lost 2 bases and J 0 bases, leaving 5 bases between the germline ends. CDR3 protein: CASSVGPTNEKLFF. The DNA for the CDR3 is TGTGCCAGCAGCGTGGGCCCAACTAATGAAAAACTGTTTTTT.